These T cell receptor beta chains were read from a single sample in a study of cytotoxic CD8 clonotypes in ibrutinib-treated CLL. Produced via immunoSEQ multiplex PCR; TCRdb's table is partial and in-frame only. The table records around 200,000 clones, 79% of them present only once. The sequenced sample was PBMCs, obtained after 12 months of ibrutinib treatment. The receptors were gathered from a human donor with chronic lymphocytic leukemia. The CDR3 runs from the conserved cysteine through the conserved F or W. The D gene is left open where the match is weak. Size is stated for part of the rows, as once, few or many counts, or as a class when the clone is expanded.

>TRBV6-1|13|TRBJ2-1|.|TRBD2
CASSVLAADEQFF
TGTGCCAGCAGTGTACTAGCGGCGGATGAGCAGTTCTTC
>TRBV11-2|14|TRBJ1-4|.|.
CASSYRDRTEKLFF
TGTGCCAGCAGCTACAGAGACAGGACGGAAAAACTGTTTTTT
>TRBV5-4|14|TRBJ1-2|once|.
CASSLVRVRSSYTF
TGTGCCAGCAGCTTGGTGAGGGTCCGTTCTTCCTACACCTTC
>TRBV11-2|14|TRBJ2-5|.|.
CASSLGGLQETQYF
TGTGCCAGCAGCTTAGGGGGGCTCCAAGAGACCCAGTACTTC
>TRBV6-6|15|TRBJ2-1|once|TRBD1
CASRPSGTVNNEQFF
TGTGCCAGCAGGCCCTCCGGGACAGTCAACAATGAGCAGTTCTTC
>TRBV2|11|TRBJ1-1|.|.
CASSTNTEAFF
TGTGCCAGCAGTACAAACACTGAAGCTTTCTTT
>TRBV18|16|TRBJ1-3|.|.
CASSPDQGFSGNTIYF
TGTGCCAGCTCACCCGATCAGGGGTTCTCTGGAAACACCATATATTTT
>TRBV27|14|TRBJ1-1|.|TRBD1
CASSFRQGSTEAFF
TGTGCCAGCAGTTTTAGACAGGGCAGTACTGAAGCTTTCTTT
>TRBV5-1|9|TRBJ1-1|.|.
CASIRAAFF
TGCGCCAGCATCCGCGCAGCTTTCTTT
>TRBV6-1|15|TRBJ1-4|.|TRBD1
CASSEAPDRAEKLFF
TGTGCCAGCAGTGAAGCGCCTGACAGGGCAGAAAAACTGTTTTTT
>TRBV29-1|14|TRBJ1-1|.|.
CSVVWGTLNTEAFF
TGCAGCGTTGTATGGGGTACCCTTAACACTGAAGCTTTCTTT
>TRBV9|14|TRBJ2-3|.|.
CASSVDPAGDTQYF
TGTGCCAGCAGCGTAGATCCTGCGGGGGATACGCAGTATTTT
>TRBV7-3|17|TRBJ2-3|.|TRBD2
CASSQAGLADLADTQYF
TGTGCCAGCAGCCAGGCGGGACTAGCGGATTTGGCAGATACGCAGTATTTT
>TRBV6-6|13|TRBJ2-5|few|TRBD1
CASSDRGGETQYF
TGTGCCAGCAGTGACAGGGGAGGAGAGACCCAGTACTTC
>TRBV6-6|16|TRBJ2-1|.|TRBD1
CASSARQGSSYNEQFF
TGTGCCAGCAGTGCTAGACAGGGGAGCTCCTACAATGAGCAGTTCTTC
>TRBV6-1|13|TRBJ2-1|once|TRBD1
CASSRDREGEQFF
TGTGCCAGCAGTCGGGACAGGGAGGGTGAGCAGTTCTTC
>TRBV10-1|13|TRBJ2-5|.|.
CASSEFRGETQYF
TGCGCCAGCAGTGAGTTCAGGGGAGAGACCCAGTACTTC
>TRBV5-4|15|TRBJ2-3|.|.
CASSFNPGIADTQYF
TGTGCCAGCAGCTTCAATCCAGGGATCGCAGATACGCAGTATTTT
>TRBV28|14|TRBJ1-2|.|.
CASTSGTRMYGYTF
TGTGCCAGCACATCTGGGACGAGGATGTATGGCTACACCTTC
>TRBV28|18|TRBJ2-1|.|TRBD2
CASSLLGLAGGLDNEQFF
TGTGCCAGCAGTTTATTAGGACTAGCGGGAGGGCTGGACAATGAGCAGTTCTTC
>TRBV29-1|11|TRBJ2-1|.|.
CSVPIGVRQFF
TGCAGCGTTCCTATAGGTGTACGGCAGTTCTTC
>TRBV11-2|17|TRBJ2-5|.|.
CASRKPARGESGETQYF
TGTGCCAGCAGAAAACCCGCCCGCGGAGAGTCGGGAGAGACCCAGTACTTC
>TRBV7-6|14|TRBJ2-7|once|TRBD1
CASGPDRGAYEQYF
TGTGCCAGCGGACCGGACAGGGGCGCCTACGAGCAGTACTTC
>TRBV7-2|13|TRBJ1-2|.|.
CASSVYLDPGYTF
TGTGCCAGCAGCGTATATCTGGATCCGGGCTACACCTTC
>TRBV11-2|16|TRBJ2-3|.|.
CASSLVPGRITDTQYF
TGTGCCAGCAGCTTAGTGCCGGGGCGAATCACAGATACGCAGTATTTT
>TRBV25-1|16|TRBJ2-5|.|TRBD2
CASSAGSGGAKETQYF
TGTGCCAGCAGTGCCGGTAGCGGGGGGGCTAAAGAGACCCAGTACTTC
>TRBV5-8|18|TRBJ2-6|.|TRBD2
CASSLSGGGAGGANVLTF
TGTGCCAGCAGCCTGAGTGGCGGGGGGGCTGGTGGGGCCAACGTCCTGACTTTC
>TRBV5-1|18|TRBJ2-1|.|TRBD2
CASSSSSASGGGRDEQFF
TGCGCCAGCAGCTCATCCAGCGCTAGCGGGGGGGGCCGGGATGAGCAGTTCTTC
>TRBV7-3|14|TRBJ1-3|.|.
CASSLRGSSDTIYF
TGTGCCAGCAGCTTAAGGGGGAGCTCGGACACCATATATTTT
>TRBV28|14|TRBJ2-7|.|.
CASSLSGSIYEQYF
TGTGCCAGCAGTTTGAGCGGCAGTATCTACGAGCAGTACTTC
>TRBV18|12|TRBJ1-5|few|.
CASSRINTPQHF
TGTGCCAGCTCACGAATAAATACGCCCCAGCATTTT
>TRBV28|12|TRBJ2-7|.|TRBD1
CASSNIGQVPYF
TGTGCCAGCAGTAATATCGGACAGGTACCGTACTTC
>TRBV27|16|TRBJ2-1|.|TRBD2
CASSYGLAIFNNEQFF
TGTGCCAGCAGTTACGGACTAGCCATTTTTAACAATGAGCAGTTCTTC
>TRBV15|17|TRBJ2-2|.|TRBD2
CATSHPGTSGNTGELFF
TGTGCCACCTCTCACCCCGGGACTAGCGGAAACACCGGGGAGCTGTTTTTT
>TRBV29-1|13|TRBJ1-1|.|.
CSVSRRMNTEAFF
TGCAGCGTTTCCCGGCGCATGAACACTGAAGCTTTCTTT
>TRBV28|15|TRBJ1-5|.|.
CASSLLRGAIQPQHF
TGTGCCAGCAGTTTATTAAGGGGGGCGATTCAGCCCCAGCATTTT
>TRBV4-1|17|TRBJ2-5|.|TRBD1
CASSQGPGQASLGTQYF
TGCGCCAGCAGCCAAGGACCGGGACAGGCATCCTTGGGGACCCAGTACTTC
>TRBV9|15|TRBJ2-1|.|TRBD2
CASSPPAGGANEQFF
TGTGCCAGCAGCCCCCCGGCGGGAGGAGCCAATGAGCAGTTCTTC
>TRBV27|15|TRBJ1-5|.|TRBD1
CASSTTGVTGRPQHF
TGTGCCAGCAGCACCACAGGGGTGACAGGGAGGCCCCAGCATTTT
>TRBV25-1|13|TRBJ2-7|.|.
CASSELRSYEQYF
TGTGCCAGCAGTGAATTGAGGTCCTACGAGCAGTACTTC
>TRBV19|15|TRBJ1-5|.|.
CASSWQAGWFQPQHF
TGTGCCAGTAGTTGGCAGGCAGGGTGGTTTCAGCCCCAGCATTTT
>TRBV5-1|15|TRBJ2-5|.|.
CASSFRSPYQETQYF
TGCGCCAGCAGCTTTCGGTCCCCGTACCAAGAGACCCAGTACTTC
>TRBV19|16|TRBJ2-2|.|TRBD2
CASSRGRDSNTGELFF
TGTGCCAGTAGTCGGGGGAGGGATTCGAACACCGGGGAGCTGTTTTTT
>TRBV19|13|TRBJ2-7|.|.
CASSQPGHYEQYF
TGTGCCAGCAGCCAGCCGGGACACTACGAGCAGTACTTC
>TRBV6-6|13|TRBJ2-7|.|TRBD2
CATGTSGFYEQYF
TGTGCCACAGGGACTAGCGGATTCTACGAGCAGTACTTC
>TRBV29-1|11|TRBJ1-2|once|.
CSVEWVYGYTF
TGCAGCGTTGAATGGGTTTATGGCTACACCTTC
>TRBV2|13|TRBJ1-1|many|.
CASSGPVDTEAFF
TGTGCCAGCAGTGGACCTGTGGACACTGAAGCTTTCTTT
>TRBV9|15|TRBJ2-2|.|.
CASSGRHHEYGELFF
TGTGCCAGCAGCGGGAGACACCACGAGTACGGGGAGCTGTTTTTT
>TRBV9|13|TRBJ2-5|few|TRBD1
CASGDRTRETQYF
TGTGCCAGCGGGGACAGGACACGGGAGACCCAGTACTTC
>TRBV28|15|TRBJ2-6|.|.
CASRTGSAGANVLTF
TGTGCCAGCAGAACAGGTTCTGCTGGGGCCAACGTCCTGACTTTC
>TRBV6-6|15|TRBJ1-5|.|.
CASSSALLQGSPQHF
TGTGCCAGCAGTAGTGCACTCTTACAGGGCTCCCCCCAGCATTTT
>TRBV11-2|13|TRBJ1-1|.|TRBD1
CASRQGADTEAFF
TGTGCCAGCAGACAGGGGGCCGACACTGAAGCTTTCTTT
>TRBV6-5|15|TRBJ2-1|.|.
CASSPGALSYNEQFF
TGTGCCAGCAGCCCGGGGGCCTTATCCTACAATGAGCAGTTCTTC
>TRBV9|15|TRBJ2-1|.|TRBD1
CASSDRDRVANEQFF
TGTGCCAGCAGCGACCGGGACAGGGTCGCCAATGAGCAGTTCTTC
>TRBV6-1|13|TRBJ2-2|.|.
CASFSGSTGELFF
TGTGCCAGCTTCTCAGGTAGCACCGGGGAGCTGTTTTTT
>TRBV18|15|TRBJ2-2|.|TRBD2
CASSPPGGRVGELFF
TGTGCCAGCTCACCGCCGGGGGGGCGCGTCGGGGAGCTGTTTTTT
>TRBV7-8|12|TRBJ2-7|.|.
CASSLGSYEQYF
TGTGCCAGCAGCTTAGGCTCCTACGAGCAGTACTTC
>TRBV30|13|TRBJ1-2|.|.
CAWRATGPYGYTF
TGTGCCTGGAGGGCGACAGGCCCCTATGGCTACACCTTC
>TRBV28|16|TRBJ2-2|.|.
CASSLSHAANTGELFF
TGTGCCAGCAGTTTATCACACGCAGCGAACACCGGGGAGCTGTTTTTT